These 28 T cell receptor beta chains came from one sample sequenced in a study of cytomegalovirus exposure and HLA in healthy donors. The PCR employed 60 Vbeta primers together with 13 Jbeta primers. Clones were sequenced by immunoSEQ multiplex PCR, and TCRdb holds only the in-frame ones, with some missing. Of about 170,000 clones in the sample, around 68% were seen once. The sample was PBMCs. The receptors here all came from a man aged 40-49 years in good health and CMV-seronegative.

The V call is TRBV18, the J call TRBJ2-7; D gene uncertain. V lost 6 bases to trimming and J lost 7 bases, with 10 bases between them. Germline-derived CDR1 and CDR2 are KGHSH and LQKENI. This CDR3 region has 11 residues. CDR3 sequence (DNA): TGTGCCAGCTCCCCAGACACTGAGCAGTACTTC. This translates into CASSPDTEQYF.

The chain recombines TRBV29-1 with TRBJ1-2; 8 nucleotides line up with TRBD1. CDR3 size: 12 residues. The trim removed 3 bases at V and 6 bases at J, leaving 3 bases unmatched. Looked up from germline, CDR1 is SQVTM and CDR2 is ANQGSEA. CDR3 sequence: CSVDRGRNGYTF. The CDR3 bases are TGCAGCGTTGACAGGGGGCGGAATGGCTACACCTTC.

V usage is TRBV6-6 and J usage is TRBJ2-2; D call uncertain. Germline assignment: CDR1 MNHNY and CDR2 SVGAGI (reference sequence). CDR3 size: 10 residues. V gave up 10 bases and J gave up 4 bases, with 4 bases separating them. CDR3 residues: CATSTGELFF. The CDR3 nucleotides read TGTGCCACCTCCACCGGGGAGCTGTTTTTT.

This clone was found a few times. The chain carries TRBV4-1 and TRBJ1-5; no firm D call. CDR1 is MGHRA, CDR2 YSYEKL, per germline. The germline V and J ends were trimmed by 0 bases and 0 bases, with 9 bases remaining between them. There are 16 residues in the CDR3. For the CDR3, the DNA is TGCGCCAGCAGCCAAGAGTTACAGTATAGCAATCAGCCCCAGCATTTT. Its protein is CASSQELQYSNQPQHF.

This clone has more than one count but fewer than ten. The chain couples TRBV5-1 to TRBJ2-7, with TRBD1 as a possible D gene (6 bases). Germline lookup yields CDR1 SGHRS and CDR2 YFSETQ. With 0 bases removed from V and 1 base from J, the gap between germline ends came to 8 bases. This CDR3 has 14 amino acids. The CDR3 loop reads CASSLGGQSYEQYF. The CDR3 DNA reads TGCGCCAGCAGCTTGGGTGGACAGTCCTACGAGCAGTACTTC. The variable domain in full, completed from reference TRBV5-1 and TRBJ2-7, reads KAGVTQTPRYLIKTRGQQVTLSCSPISGHRSVSWYQQTPGQGLQFLFEYFSETQRNKGNFPGRFSGRQFSNSRSEMNVSTLELGDSALYLCASSLGGQSYEQYFGPGTRLTVT.

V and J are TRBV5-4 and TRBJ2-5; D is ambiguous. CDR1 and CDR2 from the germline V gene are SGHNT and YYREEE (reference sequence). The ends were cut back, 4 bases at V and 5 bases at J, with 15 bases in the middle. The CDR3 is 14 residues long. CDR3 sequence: CASSLRLDGETQYF. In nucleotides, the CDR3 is TGTGCCAGCAGCCTACGACTCGACGGGGAGACCCAGTACTTC.

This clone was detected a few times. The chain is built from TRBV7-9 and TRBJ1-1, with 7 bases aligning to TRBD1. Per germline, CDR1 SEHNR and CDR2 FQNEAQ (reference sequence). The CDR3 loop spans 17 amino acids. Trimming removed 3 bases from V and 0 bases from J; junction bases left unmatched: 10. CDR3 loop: CASSLETGLFMNTEAFF. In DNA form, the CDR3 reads TGTGCCAGCAGCTTGGAGACAGGGCTGTTTATGAACACTGAAGCTTTCTTT.

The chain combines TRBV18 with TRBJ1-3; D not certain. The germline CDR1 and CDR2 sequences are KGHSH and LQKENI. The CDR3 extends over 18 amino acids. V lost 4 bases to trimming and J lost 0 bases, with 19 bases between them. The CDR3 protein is CASSRPSGGPSSGNTIYF. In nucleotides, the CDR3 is TGTGCCAGCTCACGGCCCTCGGGTGGTCCCTCCTCTGGAAACACCATATATTTT.

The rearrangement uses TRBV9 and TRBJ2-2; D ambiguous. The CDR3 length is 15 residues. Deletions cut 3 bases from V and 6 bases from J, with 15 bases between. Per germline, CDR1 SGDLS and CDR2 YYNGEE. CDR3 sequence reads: CASSARGGSAGELFF. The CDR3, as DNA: TGTGCCAGCAGCGCCCGCGGTGGAAGCGCCGGGGAGCTGTTTTTT.

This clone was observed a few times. The CDR3 DNA sequence: TGTGCCAGCAGTGACTTGGGTGCACCTGAAGAGGGAGGCTACACCTTC. This sequence encodes CASSDLGAPEEGGYTF. V and J are TRBV6-4 and TRBJ1-2; D not certain. The CDR3 runs to 16 residues. The germline V and J ends were trimmed by 1 base and 8 bases, with 20 bases remaining between them. CDR1 MRHNA and CDR2 SNTAGT come from the germline V gene.

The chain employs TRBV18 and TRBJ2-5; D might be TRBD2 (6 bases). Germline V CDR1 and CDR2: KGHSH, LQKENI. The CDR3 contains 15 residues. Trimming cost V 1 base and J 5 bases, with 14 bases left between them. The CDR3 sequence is CASSPLPVGGETQYF. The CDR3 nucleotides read TGTGCCAGCTCACCACTCCCCGTTGGGGGGGAGACCCAGTACTTC.

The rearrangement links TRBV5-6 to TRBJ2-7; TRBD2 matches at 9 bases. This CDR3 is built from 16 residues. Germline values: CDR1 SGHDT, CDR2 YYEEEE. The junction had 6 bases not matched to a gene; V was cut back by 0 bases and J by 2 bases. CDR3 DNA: TGTGCCAGCAGCTTGGGGCCTAGCGGGGCGACCTACGAGCAGTACTTC. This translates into CASSLGPSGATYEQYF.

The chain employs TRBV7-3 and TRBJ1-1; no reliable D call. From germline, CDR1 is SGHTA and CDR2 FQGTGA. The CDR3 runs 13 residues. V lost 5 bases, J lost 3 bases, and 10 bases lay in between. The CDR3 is CASSTASDTEAFF. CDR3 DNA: TGTGCCAGCAGCACCGCCAGCGACACTGAAGCTTTCTTT.

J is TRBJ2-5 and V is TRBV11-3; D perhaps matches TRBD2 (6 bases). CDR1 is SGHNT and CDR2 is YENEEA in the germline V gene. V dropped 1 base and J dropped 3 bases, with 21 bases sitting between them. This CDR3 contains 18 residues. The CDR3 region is CASSLGDGAFPGEETQYF. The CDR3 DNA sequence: TGTGCCAGCAGCTTAGGTGACGGGGCCTTCCCGGGGGAAGAGACCCAGTACTTC.

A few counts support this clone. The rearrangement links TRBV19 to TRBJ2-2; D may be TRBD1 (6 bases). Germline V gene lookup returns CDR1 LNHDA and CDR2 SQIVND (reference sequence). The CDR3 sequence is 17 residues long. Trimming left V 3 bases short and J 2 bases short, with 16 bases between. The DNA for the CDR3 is TGTGCCAGTAGTATCCGCCAGGGGCTACTAAACACCGGGGAGCTGTTTTTT. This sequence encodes CASSIRQGLLNTGELFF.

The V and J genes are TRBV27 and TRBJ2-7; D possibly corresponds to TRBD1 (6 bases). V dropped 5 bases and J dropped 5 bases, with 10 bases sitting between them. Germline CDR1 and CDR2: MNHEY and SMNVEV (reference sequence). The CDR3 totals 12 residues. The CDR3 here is CASSPNRDEQYF. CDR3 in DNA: TGTGCCAGCAGTCCCAACAGGGACGAGCAGTACTTC.

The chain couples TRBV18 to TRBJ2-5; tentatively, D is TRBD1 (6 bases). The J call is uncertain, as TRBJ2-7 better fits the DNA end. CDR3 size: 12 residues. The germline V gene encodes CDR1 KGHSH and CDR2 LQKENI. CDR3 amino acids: CASSPGQNEQYF. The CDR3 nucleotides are TGTGCCAGCTCACCTGGACAGAACGAGCAGTACTTC.

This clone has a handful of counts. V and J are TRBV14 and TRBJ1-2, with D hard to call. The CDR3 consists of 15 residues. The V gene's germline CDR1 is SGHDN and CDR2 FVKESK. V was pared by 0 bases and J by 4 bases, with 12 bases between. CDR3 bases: TGTGCCAGCAGCCAAGAACCGGAGACTCTCTATGGCTACACCTTC. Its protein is CASSQEPETLYGYTF.

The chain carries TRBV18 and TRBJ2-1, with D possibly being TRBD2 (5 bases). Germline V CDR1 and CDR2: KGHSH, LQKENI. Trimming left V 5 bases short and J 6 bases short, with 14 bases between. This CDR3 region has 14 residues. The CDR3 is CASSTADGGNEQFF. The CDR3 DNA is TGTGCCAGCTCAACAGCGGACGGTGGCAATGAGCAGTTCTTC. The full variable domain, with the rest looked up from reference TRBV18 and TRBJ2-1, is NAGVMQNPRHLVRRRGQEARLRCSPMKGHSHVYWYRQLPEEGLKFMVYLQKENIIDESGMPKERFSAEFPKEGPSILRIQQVVRGDSAAYFCASSTADGGNEQFFGPGTRLTVL.

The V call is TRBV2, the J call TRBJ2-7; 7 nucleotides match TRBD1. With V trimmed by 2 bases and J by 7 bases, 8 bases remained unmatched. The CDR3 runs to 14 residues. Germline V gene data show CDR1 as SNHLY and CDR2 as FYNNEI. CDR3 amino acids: CASSESDRAWEQYF. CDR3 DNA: TGTGCCAGCAGTGAAAGTGACAGGGCCTGGGAGCAGTACTTC.

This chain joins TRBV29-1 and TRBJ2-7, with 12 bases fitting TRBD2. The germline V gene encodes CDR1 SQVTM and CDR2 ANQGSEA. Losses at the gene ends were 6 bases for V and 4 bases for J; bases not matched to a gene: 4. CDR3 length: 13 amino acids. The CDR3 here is CSVLAGGPYEQYF. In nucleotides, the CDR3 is TGCAGCGTGCTAGCGGGAGGGCCGTACGAGCAGTACTTC.

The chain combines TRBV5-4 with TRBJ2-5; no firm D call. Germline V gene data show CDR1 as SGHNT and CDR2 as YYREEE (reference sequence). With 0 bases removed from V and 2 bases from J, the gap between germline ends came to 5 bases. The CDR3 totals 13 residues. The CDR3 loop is CASSLALQETQYF. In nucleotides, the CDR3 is TGTGCCAGCAGCTTGGCGTTGCAAGAGACCCAGTACTTC.

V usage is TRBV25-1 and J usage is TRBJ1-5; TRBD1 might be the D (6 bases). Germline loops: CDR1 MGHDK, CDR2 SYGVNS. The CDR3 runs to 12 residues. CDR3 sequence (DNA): TGTTACTGGGGGGGCAGGGATCAGCCCCAGCATTTT. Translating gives CYWGGRDQPQHF.

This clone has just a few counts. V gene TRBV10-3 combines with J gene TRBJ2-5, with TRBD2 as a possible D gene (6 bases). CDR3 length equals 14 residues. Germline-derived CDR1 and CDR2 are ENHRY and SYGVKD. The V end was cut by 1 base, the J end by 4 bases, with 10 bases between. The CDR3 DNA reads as TGTGCCATCAGTGAGTTGGGAGCGGGAGAGACCCAGTACTTC. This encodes CAISELGAGETQYF.

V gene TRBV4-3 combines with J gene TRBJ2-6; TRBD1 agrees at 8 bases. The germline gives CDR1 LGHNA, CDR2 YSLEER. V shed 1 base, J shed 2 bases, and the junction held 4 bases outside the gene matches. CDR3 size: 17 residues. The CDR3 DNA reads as TGCGCCAGCAGCCAAGGGACAGGGAACACTGGGGCCAACGTCCTGACTTTC. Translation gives CASSQGTGNTGANVLTF.

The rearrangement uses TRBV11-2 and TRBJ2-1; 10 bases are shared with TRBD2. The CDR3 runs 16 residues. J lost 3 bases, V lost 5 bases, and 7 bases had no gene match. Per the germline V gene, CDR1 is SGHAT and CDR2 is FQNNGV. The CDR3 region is CASSVKLAGNYNEQFF. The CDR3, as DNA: TGTGCCAGCAGCGTAAAACTAGCGGGGAACTACAATGAGCAGTTCTTC.

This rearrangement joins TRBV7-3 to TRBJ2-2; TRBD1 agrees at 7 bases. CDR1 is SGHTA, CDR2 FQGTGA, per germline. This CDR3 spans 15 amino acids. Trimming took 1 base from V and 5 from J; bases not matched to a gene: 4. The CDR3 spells CASSLNRGKTGELFF. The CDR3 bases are TGTGCCAGCAGCTTAAACAGGGGCAAGACCGGGGAGCTGTTTTTT. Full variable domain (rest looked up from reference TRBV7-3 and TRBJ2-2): GAGVSQTPSNKVTEKGKYVELRCDPISGHTALYWYRQSLGQGPEFLIYFQGTGAADDSGLPNDRFFAVRPEGSVSTLKIQRTERGDSAVYLCASSLNRGKTGELFFGEGSRLTVL.

The DNA for the CDR3 is TGTGCCAGCAGCTTTGTTAGAGACTACGAGCAGTACTTC. This gives the protein CASSFVRDYEQYF. The chain joins TRBV7-8 to TRBJ2-7; D gene uncertain. The CDR3 sequence is 13 residues long. V lost 3 bases and J 3 bases, leaving 9 bases between the germline ends. Germline lookup yields CDR1 SGHVS and CDR2 FQNEAQ.